This T cell receptor (beta chain) was identified during a study of spatial heterogeneity in lung cancer. This clonotype has ten or more counts. Its antigen remains unidentified. Regarding the study as a whole: It was found that expanded intratumoral alpha and beta TCR counts tracked tumor mutation counts.

V lost 4 bases to trimming and J lost 0 bases; unmatched junction nucleotides: 6. CDR1 SGHRS and CDR2 YFSETQ come from the germline V gene. This CDR3 spans 17 amino acids. TCRdb used MiXCR to reprocess the 5' RACE reads, holding one entry per CDR3 protein. This table has 6,000 or so distinct CDR3 sequences, around 6.7% appearing once. This sample's time point: sample taken at primary tumor resection. The sequences come from lung tumor tissue, collected at surgery. The rearrangement uses TRBV5-1 and TRBJ2-3, with 12 nucleotides matching TRBD2. The receptor's source is a male donor with early-stage non-small cell lung cancer. CDR3 nucleotides: TGCGCCAGCAGCCGAACCGGGACTAGCGGGAGCACAGATACGCAGTATTTT. This codes for CASSRTGTSGSTDTQYF. Filled out from reference TRBV5-1 and TRBJ2-3, the complete variable domain reads KAGVTQTPRYLIKTRGQQVTLSCSPISGHRSVSWYQQTPGQGLQFLFEYFSETQRNKGNFPGRFSGRQFSNSRSEMNVSTLELGDSALYLCASSRTGTSGSTDTQYFGPGTRLTVL.